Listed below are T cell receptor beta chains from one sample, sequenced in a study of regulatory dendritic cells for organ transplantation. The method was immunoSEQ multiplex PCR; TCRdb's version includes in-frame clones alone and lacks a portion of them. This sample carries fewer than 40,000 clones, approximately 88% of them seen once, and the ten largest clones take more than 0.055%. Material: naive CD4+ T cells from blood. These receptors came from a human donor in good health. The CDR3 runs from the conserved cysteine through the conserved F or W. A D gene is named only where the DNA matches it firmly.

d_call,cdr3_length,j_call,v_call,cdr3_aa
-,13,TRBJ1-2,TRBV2,CAGSGEEVVGYTF
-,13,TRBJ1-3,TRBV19,CASARGPGNTIYF
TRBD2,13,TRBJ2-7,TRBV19,CARPGGGSYEQYF
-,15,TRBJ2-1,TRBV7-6,CASSLKVAPPNEQFF
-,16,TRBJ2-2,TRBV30,CAWSVLVRGDTGELFF
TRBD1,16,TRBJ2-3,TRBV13,CASTPRGTGGTDTQYF
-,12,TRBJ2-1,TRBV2,CASSRIYNEQFF
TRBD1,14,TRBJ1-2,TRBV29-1,CSVLKPDRVVGYTF
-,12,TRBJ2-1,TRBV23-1,CASGSSYNEQFF
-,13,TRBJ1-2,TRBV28,CASSLGALLGYTF
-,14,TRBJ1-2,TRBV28,CASSYRLPLYGYTF
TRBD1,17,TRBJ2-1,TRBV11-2,CASSLAGQTAVYNEQFF
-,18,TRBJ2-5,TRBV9,CASREGGETGTREETQYF
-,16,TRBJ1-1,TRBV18,CASSPRGPHGGTEAFF
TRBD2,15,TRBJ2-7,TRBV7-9,CASSRTSGSSYEQYF
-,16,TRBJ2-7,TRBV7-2,CASSLGAGTLSYEQYF
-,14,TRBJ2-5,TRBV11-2,CASSPGGKQETQYF